This passage covers 11 T cell receptor beta chains from one sample sequenced in a study of cytomegalovirus exposure and HLA in healthy donors (TCRdb year 2017). The library relied on the immunoSEQ multiplex PCR assay. For the multiplex PCR, a mixture combining 60 forward primers for TCR Vbeta segments and 13 reverse primers for TCR Jbeta segments was used. Entries here come from immuneACCESS through TCRdb and include only in-frame sequences with V and J called. Some clones fail to appear in such tables; in the studies checked, an unresolved V gene covers under half of the shortfall, and the cause of the remainder is unknown. This sample comprises 40,000 to 55,000 clones, approximately 73% of them detected only once. The top ten clones comprise about 3% of the sample. Sequencing input: PBMCs. The source is a man younger than 35 in good health and CMV-seronegative.

The J gene is TRBJ1-2, the V gene TRBV15, with D possibly TRBD1 on 6 matching bases. CDR1 and CDR2 from the germline V gene are LNHNV and YYDKDF (reference sequence). Trimming took 0 bases from V and 6 from J, leaving 14 bases between them. The CDR3 loop spans 15 amino acids. DNA for the CDR3: TGTGCCACCAGCAGAGATCAGGGGCTGGTGGATGGCTACACCTTC. As protein: CATSRDQGLVDGYTF.

DNA for the CDR3: TGCAGCGTTGGACGAGGACAGGTGTCCTACGAGCAGTACTTC. Translation: CSVGRGQVSYEQYF. The chain joins TRBV29-1 to TRBJ2-7, with 7 bases aligning to TRBD1. The CDR3 spans 14 residues. From germline, CDR1 is SQVTM and CDR2 ANQGSEA. With 4 bases clipped from V and 1 base from J, the junction kept 7 bases outside the gene matches.

Note on this clone: At one end, the junction sequence differs from germline, possibly due to a read error. The rearrangement uses TRBV7-7 and TRBJ2-2, with a tentative D call TRBD2 (7 bases). The CDR3 has 14 amino acids. From germline, CDR1 is SSHAT and CDR2 FNYEAQ (reference sequence). The CDR3: CASSLSGGYGELFF. CDR3 coding DNA: TGTGCTAGCAGCTTATCGGGGGGCTACGGGGAGCTGTTTTTT.

The chain joins TRBV28 to TRBJ2-4; D ambiguous. The V gene's germline CDR1 is MDHEN and CDR2 SYDVKM. Trimming left V 10 bases short and J 0 bases short, with 10 bases between. The CDR3 sequence is 13 residues long. The CDR3 bases are TGTGCCATTAGAAGCCTAGCCAAAAACATTCAGTACTTC. This sequence encodes CAIRSLAKNIQYF.

The chain links TRBV28 to TRBJ2-1; possible D gene TRBD1, 8 bases. V lost 5 bases and J 8 bases, leaving 13 bases between the germline ends. The CDR3 is 13 amino acids. Germline lookup yields CDR1 MDHEN and CDR2 SYDVKM. In nucleotides, the CDR3 is TGTGCCAGCAGTCGGACAGGGAGGGATGAGCAGTTCTTC. Protein: CASSRTGRDEQFF. The full variable domain, in which reference TRBV28 and TRBJ2-1 provide the parts outside the CDR3, is DVKVTQSSRYLVKRTGEKVFLECVQDMDHENMFWYRQDPGLGLRLIYFSYDVKMKEKGDIPEGYSVSREKKERFSLILESASTNQTSMYLCASSRTGRDEQFFGPGTRLTVL.

The chain is built from TRBV29-1 and TRBJ2-3; TRBD2 matches at 9 bases. V lost 3 bases and J lost 6; bases outside the gene matches: 19. The CDR3 consists of 18 residues. The germline CDR1 and CDR2 sequences are SQVTM and ANQGSEA. The CDR3 DNA is TGCAGCGTTGACGGTGCTAAATGGCGGGAGGGCCGGTCGGATACGCAGTATTTT. This encodes CSVDGAKWREGRSDTQYF.

The chain is built from TRBV6-6 and TRBJ2-7; D unclear. With 0 bases removed from V and 6 bases from J, the gap between germline ends came to 3 bases. The CDR3 covers 11 residues. CDR1 is MNHNY, CDR2 SVGAGI, per germline (reference sequence). DNA of the CDR3: TGTGCCAGCAGTTACTCGGCCGAGCAGTACTTC. It translates to CASSYSAEQYF.

The chain uses TRBV27 and TRBJ1-2; a possible D gene is TRBD1 (5 bases). This CDR3 comprises 11 residues. Per germline, CDR1 MNHEY and CDR2 SMNVEV (reference sequence). The V gene lost 6 bases and the J gene lost 6 bases, with 8 bases spanning the gap. Here the CDR3 DNA reads TGTGCCAGCAGACGGGGGAATGGCTACACCTTC. Amino acids: CASRRGNGYTF.

V usage is TRBV5-6 and J usage is TRBJ1-4; D gene uncertain. V was cut by 1 base and J by 8 bases, with 9 bases left in between. The CDR3 is 13 amino acids. The germline V gene encodes CDR1 SGHDT and CDR2 YYEEEE. CDR3 region: CASSLPGVEKLFF. The CDR3 bases are TGTGCCAGCAGCTTGCCAGGTGTAGAAAAACTGTTTTTT.

This clone came up once. This rearrangement joins TRBV29-1 to TRBJ1-4, with a possible D match to TRBD1 (6 bases). The germline V gene encodes CDR1 SQVTM and CDR2 ANQGSEA. The CDR3 has 12 amino acids. V was pared by 7 bases and J by 5 bases, with 11 bases between. In DNA, the CDR3 is TGCAGCGCCATAGGACAGAATGAAAAACTGTTTTTT. Its protein is CSAIGQNEKLFF.

The chain links TRBV15 to TRBJ1-2; the D gene is possibly TRBD1 (5 bases). Germline V CDR1 and CDR2: LNHNV, YYDKDF (reference sequence). The CDR3 covers 15 residues. The germline V and J ends were trimmed by 0 bases and 4 bases, with 12 bases remaining between them. This CDR3 reads CATSRDRGGSYGYTF. DNA for the CDR3: TGTGCCACCAGCAGAGATCGCGGGGGTTCCTATGGCTACACCTTC.